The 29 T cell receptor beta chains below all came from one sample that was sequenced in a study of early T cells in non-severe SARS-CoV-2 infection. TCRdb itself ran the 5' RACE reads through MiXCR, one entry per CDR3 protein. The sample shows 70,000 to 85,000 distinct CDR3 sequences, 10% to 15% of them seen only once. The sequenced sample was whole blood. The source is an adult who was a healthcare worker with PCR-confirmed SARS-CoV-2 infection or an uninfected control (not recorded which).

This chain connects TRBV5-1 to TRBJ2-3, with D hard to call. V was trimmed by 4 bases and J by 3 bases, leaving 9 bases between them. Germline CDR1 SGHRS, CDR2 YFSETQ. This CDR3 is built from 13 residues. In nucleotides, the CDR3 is TGCGCCAGCAGCCCCGGAGATACAGATACGCAGTATTTT. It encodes CASSPGDTDTQYF.

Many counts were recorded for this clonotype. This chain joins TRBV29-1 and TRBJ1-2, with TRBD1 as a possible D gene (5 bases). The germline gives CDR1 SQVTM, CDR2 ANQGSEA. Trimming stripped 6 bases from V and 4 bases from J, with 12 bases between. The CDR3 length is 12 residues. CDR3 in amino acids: CSVDDRIYGYTF. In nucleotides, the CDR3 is TGCAGCGTCGATGACAGAATCTATGGCTACACCTTC.

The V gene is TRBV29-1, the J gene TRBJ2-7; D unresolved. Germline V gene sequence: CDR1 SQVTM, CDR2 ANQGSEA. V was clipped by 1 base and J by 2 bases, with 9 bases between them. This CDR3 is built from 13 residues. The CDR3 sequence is CSVEAAQTYEQYF. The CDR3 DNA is TGCAGCGTTGAAGCAGCCCAGACCTACGAGCAGTACTTC.

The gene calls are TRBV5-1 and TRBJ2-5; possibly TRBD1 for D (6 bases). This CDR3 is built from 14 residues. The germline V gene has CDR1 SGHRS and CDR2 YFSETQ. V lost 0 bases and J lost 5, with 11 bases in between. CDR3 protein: CASSLVTTGETQYF. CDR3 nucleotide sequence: TGCGCCAGCAGCTTGGTGACCACAGGGGAGACCCAGTACTTC.

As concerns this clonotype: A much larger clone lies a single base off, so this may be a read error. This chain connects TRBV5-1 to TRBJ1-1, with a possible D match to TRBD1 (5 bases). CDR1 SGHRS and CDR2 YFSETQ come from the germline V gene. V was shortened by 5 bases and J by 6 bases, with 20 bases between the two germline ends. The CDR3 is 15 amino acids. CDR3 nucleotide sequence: TGCGCCAGCAGTCTGAATCTGGAGAGAGGGGCTGAAGCTTTCTTT. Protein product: CASSLNLERGAEAFF.

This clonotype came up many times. The CDR3 reads CASSSATSGPYEQYF. For the CDR3, the DNA is TGTGCCAGCAGCTCCGCGACTAGCGGACCCTACGAGCAGTACTTC. The chain is built from TRBV7-2 and TRBJ2-7, with 9 bases identical to TRBD2. There are 15 residues in the CDR3. CDR1 SGHTA and CDR2 FQGNSA come from the germline V gene. The V gene end was trimmed by 4 bases and the J gene end by 2 bases; junction bases not matched to a gene: 6.

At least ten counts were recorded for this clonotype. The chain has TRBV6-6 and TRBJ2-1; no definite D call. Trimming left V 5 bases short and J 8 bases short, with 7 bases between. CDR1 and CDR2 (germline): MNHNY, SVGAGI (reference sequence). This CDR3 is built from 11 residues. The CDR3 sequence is CASSTTDEQFF. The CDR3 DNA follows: TGTGCCAGCAGTACCACGGATGAGCAGTTCTTC.

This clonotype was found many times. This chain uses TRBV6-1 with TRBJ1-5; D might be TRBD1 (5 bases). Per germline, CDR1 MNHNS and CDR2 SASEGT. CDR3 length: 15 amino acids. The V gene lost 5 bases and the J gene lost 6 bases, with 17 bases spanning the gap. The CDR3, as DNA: TGTGCCAGCAGTCCCCATGGGGGGGTCGGTCAGCCCCAGCATTTT. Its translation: CASSPHGGVGQPQHF.

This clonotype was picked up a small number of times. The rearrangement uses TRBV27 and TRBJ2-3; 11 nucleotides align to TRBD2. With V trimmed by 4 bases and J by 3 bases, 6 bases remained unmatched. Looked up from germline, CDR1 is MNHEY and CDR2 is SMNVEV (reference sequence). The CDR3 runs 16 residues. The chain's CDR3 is CASSSIAGGLTDTQYF. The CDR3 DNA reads TGTGCCAGCAGTTCCATAGCGGGAGGGCTTACAGATACGCAGTATTTT.

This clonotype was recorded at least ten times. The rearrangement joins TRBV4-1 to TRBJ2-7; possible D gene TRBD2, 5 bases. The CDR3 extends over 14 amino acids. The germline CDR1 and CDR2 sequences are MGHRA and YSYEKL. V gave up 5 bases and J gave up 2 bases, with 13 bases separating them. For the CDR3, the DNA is TGCGCCAGCAGCGAAGCCGGGGAGCCCTACGAGCAGTACTTC. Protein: CASSEAGEPYEQYF.

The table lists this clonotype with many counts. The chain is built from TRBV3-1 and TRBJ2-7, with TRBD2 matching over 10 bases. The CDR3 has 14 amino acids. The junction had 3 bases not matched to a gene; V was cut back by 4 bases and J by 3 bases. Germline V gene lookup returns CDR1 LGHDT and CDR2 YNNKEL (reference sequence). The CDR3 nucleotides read TGTGCCAGCAGCCCAGGACTAGCGGACTACGAGCAGTACTTC. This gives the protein CASSPGLADYEQYF.

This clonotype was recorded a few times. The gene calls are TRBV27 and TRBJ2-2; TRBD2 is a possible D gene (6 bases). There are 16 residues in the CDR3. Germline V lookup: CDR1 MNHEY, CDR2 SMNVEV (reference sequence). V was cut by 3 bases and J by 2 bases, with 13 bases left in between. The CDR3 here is CASSLASTSNTGELFF. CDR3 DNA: TGTGCCAGCAGTTTGGCGAGTACTAGCAACACCGGGGAGCTGTTTTTT.

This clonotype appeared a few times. The CDR3 sequence is CAISREGEKLFF. CDR3 in DNA: TGTGCCATCAGCAGGGAAGGTGAAAAACTGTTTTTT. This chain connects TRBV10-3 to TRBJ1-4; possibly TRBD1 for D (5 bases). The CDR3 has 12 residues. Looked up from germline, CDR1 is ENHRY and CDR2 is SYGVKD. The V gene lost 6 bases and the J gene lost 7 bases, with 9 bases spanning the gap.

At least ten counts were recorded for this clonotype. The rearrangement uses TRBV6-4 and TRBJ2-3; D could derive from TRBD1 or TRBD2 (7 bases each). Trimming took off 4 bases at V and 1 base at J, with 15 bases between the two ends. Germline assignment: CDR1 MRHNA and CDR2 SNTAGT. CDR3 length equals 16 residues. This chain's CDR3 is CASSVTSQGGTDTQYF. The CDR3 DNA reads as TGTGCCAGCAGTGTGACTAGCCAGGGGGGCACAGATACGCAGTATTTT.

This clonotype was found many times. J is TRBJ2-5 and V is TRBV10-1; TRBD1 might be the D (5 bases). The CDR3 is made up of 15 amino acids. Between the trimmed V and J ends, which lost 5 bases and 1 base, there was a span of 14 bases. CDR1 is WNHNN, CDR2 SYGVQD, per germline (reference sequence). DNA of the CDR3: TGCGCCAGCAGTCCCGCAGGACAAGCCCAAGAGACCCAGTACTTC. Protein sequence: CASSPAGQAQETQYF.

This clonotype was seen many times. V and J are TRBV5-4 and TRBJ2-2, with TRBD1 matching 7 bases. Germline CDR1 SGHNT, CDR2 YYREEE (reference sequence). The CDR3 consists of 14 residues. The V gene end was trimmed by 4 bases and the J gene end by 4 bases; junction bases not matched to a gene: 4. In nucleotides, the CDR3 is TGTGCCAGCAGCCGGGACAGCCTCACCGGGGAGCTGTTTTTT. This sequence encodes CASSRDSLTGELFF.

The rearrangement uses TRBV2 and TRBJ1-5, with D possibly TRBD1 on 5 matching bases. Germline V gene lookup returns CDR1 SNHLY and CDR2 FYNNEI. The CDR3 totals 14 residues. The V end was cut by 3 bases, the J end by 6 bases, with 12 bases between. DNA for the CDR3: TGTGCCAGCAGTGACGGGGGAGCGGGTCAGCCCCAGCATTTT. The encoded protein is CASSDGGAGQPQHF.

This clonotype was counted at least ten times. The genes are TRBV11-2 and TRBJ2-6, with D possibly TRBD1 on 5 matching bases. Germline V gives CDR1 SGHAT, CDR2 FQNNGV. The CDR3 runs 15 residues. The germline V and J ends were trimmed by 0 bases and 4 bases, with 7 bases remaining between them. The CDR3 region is CASSLEGAGANVLTF. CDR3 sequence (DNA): TGTGCCAGCAGCTTAGAAGGGGCCGGGGCCAACGTCCTGACTTTC.

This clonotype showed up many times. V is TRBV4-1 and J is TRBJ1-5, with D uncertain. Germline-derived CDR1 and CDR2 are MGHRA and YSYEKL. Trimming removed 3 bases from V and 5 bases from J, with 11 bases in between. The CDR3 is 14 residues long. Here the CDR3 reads CASSHPDRYQPQHF. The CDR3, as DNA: TGCGCCAGCAGCCACCCAGATAGATATCAGCCCCAGCATTTT.

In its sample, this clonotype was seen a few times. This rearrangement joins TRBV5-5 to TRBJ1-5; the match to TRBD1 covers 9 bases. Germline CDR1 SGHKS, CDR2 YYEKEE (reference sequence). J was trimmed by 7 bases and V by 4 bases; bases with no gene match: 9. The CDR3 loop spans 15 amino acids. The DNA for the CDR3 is TGTGCCAGCAGCCCTAGGACAGGGGCGGGGCAGCCCCAGCATTTT. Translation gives CASSPRTGAGQPQHF.

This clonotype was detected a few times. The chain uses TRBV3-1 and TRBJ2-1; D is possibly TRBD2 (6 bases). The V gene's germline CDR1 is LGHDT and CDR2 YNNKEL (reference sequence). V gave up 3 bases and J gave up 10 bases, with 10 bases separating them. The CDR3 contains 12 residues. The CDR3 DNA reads TGTGCCAGCAGCCATCTGGAGGGAGAGCAGTTCTTC. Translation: CASSHLEGEQFF.

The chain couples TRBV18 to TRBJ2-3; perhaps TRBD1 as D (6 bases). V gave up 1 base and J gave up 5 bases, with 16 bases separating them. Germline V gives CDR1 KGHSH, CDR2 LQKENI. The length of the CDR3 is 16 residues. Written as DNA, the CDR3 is TGTGCCAGCTCACCACGGCAGGGGCACAGTGGAGATACGCAGTATTTT. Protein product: CASSPRQGHSGDTQYF.

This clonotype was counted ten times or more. The CDR3 bases are TGTGCCAGCATTCAAAGGGGCGGTCGTGGGGGTGGCACTGAAGCTTTCTTT. This translates into CASIQRGGRGGGTEAFF. The chain couples TRBV6-6 to TRBJ1-1; maybe TRBD1 (5 bases). Trimming pared 7 bases from V and 4 bases from J, leaving 25 bases between. CDR3 length equals 17 residues. Germline V lookup: CDR1 MNHNY, CDR2 SVGAGI (reference sequence).

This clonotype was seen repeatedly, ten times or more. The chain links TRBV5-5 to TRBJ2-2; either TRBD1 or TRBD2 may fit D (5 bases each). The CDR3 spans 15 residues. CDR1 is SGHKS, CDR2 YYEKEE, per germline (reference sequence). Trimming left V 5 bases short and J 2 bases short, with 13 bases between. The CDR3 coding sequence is TGTGCCAGCAGAACGGGACGGGTTAACACCGGGGAGCTGTTTTTT. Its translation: CASRTGRVNTGELFF.

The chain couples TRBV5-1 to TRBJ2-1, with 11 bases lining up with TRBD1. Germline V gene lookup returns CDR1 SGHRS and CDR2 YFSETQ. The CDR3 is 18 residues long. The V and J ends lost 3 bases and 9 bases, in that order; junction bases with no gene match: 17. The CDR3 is CASSSLLPGQGGIVEQFF. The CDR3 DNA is TGCGCCAGCAGCTCTCTCTTACCGGGACAGGGGGGAATCGTTGAGCAGTTCTTC.

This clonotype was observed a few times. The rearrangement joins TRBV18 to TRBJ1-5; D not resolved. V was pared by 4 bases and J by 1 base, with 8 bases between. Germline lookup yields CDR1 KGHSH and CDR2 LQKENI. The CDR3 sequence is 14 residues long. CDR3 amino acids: CASSLDISNQPQHF. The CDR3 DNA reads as TGTGCCAGCTCACTAGACATAAGCAATCAGCCCCAGCATTTT.

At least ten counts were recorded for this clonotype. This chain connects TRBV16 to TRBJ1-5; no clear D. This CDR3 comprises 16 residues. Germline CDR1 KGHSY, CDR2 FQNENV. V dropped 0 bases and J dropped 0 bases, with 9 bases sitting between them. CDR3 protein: CASSQSPAPSNQPQHF. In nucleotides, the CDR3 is TGTGCCAGCAGCCAATCGCCGGCCCCTAGCAATCAGCCCCAGCATTTT.

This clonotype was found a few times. CDR3 sequence: CASNQGGNTEAFF. The CDR3 DNA reads TGTGCCAGTAATCAAGGGGGGAACACTGAAGCTTTCTTT. The chain joins TRBV19 to TRBJ1-1, with D tentatively TRBD1 (6 bases). Trimming took 7 bases from V and 1 from J, leaving 10 bases between them. The CDR3 sequence is 13 residues long. Germline loops: CDR1 LNHDA, CDR2 SQIVND (reference sequence).

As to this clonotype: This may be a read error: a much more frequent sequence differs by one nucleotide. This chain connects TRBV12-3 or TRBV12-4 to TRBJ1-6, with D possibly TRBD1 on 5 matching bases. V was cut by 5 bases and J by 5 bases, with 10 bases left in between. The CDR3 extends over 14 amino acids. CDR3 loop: CASSGGSNNSPLHF. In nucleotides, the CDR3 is TGTGCCAGCAGTGGGGGGTCGAATAATTCACCCCTCCACTTT.